This T cell receptor (beta chain) was retrieved from a study of blood T cell repertoires in COVID-19. About the study: The samples span acute and convalescent COVID-19 from the United States, Italy and Spain. In each case, the material was cDNA or gDNA derived from T cells, B-cell-depleted T cells, or PBMCs.

V lost 2 bases, J lost 4 bases, and 11 bases lay in between. Germline CDR1 is LGHNA and CDR2 is YNFKEQ. The CDR3 totals 15 residues. As originally analysed: Reference gene primer amplification yielded estimated nucleated cell counts. Produced via immunoSEQ multiplex PCR; TCRdb's table is partial and in-frame only. V and J calls and clone size are given by that table; D and trimming were obtained from the DNA. Among around 80,000 clones listed, more than 75% were seen once. This clone was seen only once. Source material: peripheral blood. The sequence derives from a man older than 75 with active or convalescent COVID-19. The chain links TRBV4-2 to TRBJ2-2; possible D gene TRBD2, 5 bases. The DNA of the CDR3 is TGTGCCAGCAGCCAACCCGGGGTCCGCACCGGGGAGCTGTTTTTT. Its translation is CASSQPGVRTGELFF.